This TCR beta chain is from a study of T cells in Graves' hyperthyroidism and ophthalmopathy (dated by TCRdb to between 2019 and 2020). Background on the whole study: TCR V-J signatures able to tell the groups apart were searched for in a discovery cohort of 100 patients, of whom more than 40 had Graves' ophthalmopathy and about 60 had stable Graves' hyperthyroidism. The 100 or so discovery patients were randomly split 7:3 into training and test sets. Prospective prediction of ophthalmopathy was tested in an independent validation cohort consisting of 18 to 20 hyperthyroidism patients and some 15 patients who later progressed to ophthalmopathy. The paper reports TCR Vbeta CDR3 sequencing of approximately 130 peripheral blood samples: approximately 41 ophthalmopathy, roughly 80 hyperthyroidism and 17 progressor patients. Following sampling, methimazole starting at 30 mg daily was given to hyperthyroidism patients, and high-dose intravenous methylprednisolone was given to ophthalmopathy patients. Thyroid tissue and blood T-cell repertoires from about six Graves' hyperthyroidism patients were also compared in the study. What the study reported, not specific to this receptor: Most expanded thyroid clonotypes (frequency above 0.001) were also detected in blood, suggesting blood repertoires may reflect thyroid immune responses. Sample size was not statistically predetermined, and investigators were not blinded to group allocation. In validation, progression to ophthalmopathy was predicted by the model with 70.59% sensitivity and just over 72% specificity, a median of roughly 6 months before onset. A 13 V-J signature model separated ophthalmopathy from stable hyperthyroidism, with 87.88% sensitivity and roughly 84% specificity in cross-validation and 80%/75% in testing.

Graves' hyperthyroidism was defined as stable when no progression to ophthalmopathy occurred over 18 months of follow-up. The hyperthyroidism patients were between 18 and 65 years old and newly diagnosed, with a disease duration of less than 2 months. Any patient with an uncontrolled infection, another autoimmune disease, pregnancy or lactation was excluded. Diagnoses were established on the basis of clinical symptoms, serum thyroxine and TRAb, thyroid ultrasound, and orbital computed tomography. Total RNA was extracted using Trizol reagent, and RNA quality was assessed on an Agilent 2100 Bioanalyzer. The TCR beta CDR3 regions were amplified from RNA transcripts. For the first round of RT-PCR on the TCR CDR3, the HTBI primer set was used together with the Qiagen OneStep RT-PCR kit. A second multiplex PCR round built the libraries, followed by size selection and purification. The libraries were sequenced on an Illumina HiSeq2000 using paired-end 100 bp reads. On the authors' methods: SOAPnuke was used to process the raw data, throwing out any read that contained adapters or uncalled bases, had a mean Phred below 15, or lacked an exact constant-primer or identifier match. High-quality paired reads were merged using COPE v1.2.5, and each unique nucleotide sequence was defined as a clonotype. Clonotypes were aligned to IMGT TRBV, TRBD and TRBJ reference segments using MiTCR v1.1. The analysis was restricted to V-J combinations with a frequency above 0.0001, which together covered roughly 99% of the repertoires. A TCS score was defined as the ratio between F50 (clonal expansion) and ExV (chaos), using BLOSUM62-based TCRdist between CDR3 peptides within each V-J. Welch's t-statistics and random forest reduced around 520 V-J features to some 14, which were used in a naive Bayes classifier (R e1071). TCRdb redid the processing of the public reads, applying fastp at Q25 and MiXCR, and retained in-frame beta chains. Rows matching on CDR3 protein sequence are summarized as one entry with the most common DNA and genes. The V and J calls were not made by the authors but by TCRdb's processing. The sample records hundreds of thousands of distinct CDR3 sequences, approximately 44% of which are singletons. About 7.9% of the sample is held by the ten biggest clonotypes.

To note about this clonotype: Its target antigen remains unknown. The record has no base qualities; no much larger clone is one base away.

The TCR comes from a woman aged 18 to 35 with Graves' hyperthyroidism. Donor details come from another sample of the same person, matched by shared clones. Sequencing was done on a sample of peripheral blood or thyroid tissue (not recorded which).

CDR3 loop: CASSLAPRTGTYGYTF. The nucleotide sequence is given as TGTGCCAGCAGCTTAGCCCCCCGGACAGGGACCTATGGCTACACCTTC. The V gene is TRBV7-9 and the J gene is TRBJ1-2, and TRBD1 aligns with 8 junction nucleotides. In the germline V gene (reference sequence), CDR1 corresponds to SEHNR and CDR2 to FQNEAQ. V is trimmed back by 0 bases and J by 4 bases, and the junction contains 7 bases that no gene match accounts for. The CDR3 starts with the cysteine, ends with the phenylalanine, and has 16 residues. The retained sequence is limited to the CDR3, 48 bases, with the frame set at the first base.